This T cell receptor beta chain was retrieved from a study of OX40 agonist ivuxolimab in advanced cancers. The data were produced by immunoSEQ multiplex PCR, yet TCRdb's version contains in-frame clones alone and is incomplete. Of some 45,000 clones listed, 80% to 90% are singletons. Trimming shortened V by 4 bases and J by 4 bases, and 17 bases separated the two germline ends. The CDR3 has 16 residues. The germline gives CDR1 MDHEN, CDR2 SYDVKM. The receptor comes from an adult with an advanced solid tumor such as melanoma, head and neck, liver or kidney cancer. The genes are TRBV28 and TRBJ2-1; weak D call: TRBD2 (6 bases). Here the sequenced sample was CD4+ or CD8+ T cells sorted from blood, taken in a trial of the OX40 agonist ivuxolimab. CDR3 sequence reads: CASSSRSAGTYNEQFF. The CDR3 nucleotides are TGTGCCAGCAGTTCCCGGTCGGCGGGGACTTACAATGAGCAGTTCTTC.